This TCR beta chain was identified during a study of T-cell memory formation after mild COVID-19. Constant-segment primers were used for 5'RACE, and the resulting TCR alpha and TCR beta cDNA libraries carried sample barcodes and UMIs. TCRdb analysed the 5' RACE reads with MiXCR anew, one entry per CDR3 protein. This repertoire shows fewer than 300,000 distinct CDR3 sequences, 16% found once; its top ten account for around a fifth. This clonotype was observed many times. The antigen is undetermined. The CDR3 loop spans 14 amino acids. The V end was cut by 1 base, the J end by 5 bases, with 11 bases between. Germline V gene data show CDR1 as SEHNR and CDR2 as FQNEAQ (reference sequence). Study-wide results and caveats: Mostly located in CM and EM were contracting CD4+ clones, with contracting CD8+ clones located in EMRA. SARS-CoV-2 specificity of second-wave clones peaking day 37 was unconfirmed.

This rearrangement joins TRBV7-9 to TRBJ2-5; D is uncertain. The specimen sequenced was PBMCs or a T cell subset sorted from them (not recorded which). The sequence was collected from a man younger than 30 who had mild COVID-19 (a few samples of this study predate the infection). Cell type and time point are not known. In DNA form, the CDR3 reads TGTGCCAGCAGCTTAGGCTCGGGCATGGAGACCCAGTACTTC. As protein: CASSLGSGMETQYF.